A single sample is the source of the 10 T cell receptor beta chains below, sequenced in a study of cytomegalovirus exposure and HLA in healthy donors. TCRdb's copy holds only in-frame clones and misses some; the assay was immunoSEQ multiplex PCR. The sample lists about 64,000 clones; approximately 90% were seen once. Sequenced sample: PBMCs. The receptor set was obtained from a young woman in good health and CMV-seronegative.

The chain couples TRBV5-1 to TRBJ2-3; TRBD2 matches at 9 bases. J lost 0 bases, V lost 0 bases, and 2 bases had no gene match. The germline V gene has CDR1 SGHRS and CDR2 YFSETQ. The CDR3 is 16 amino acids. For the CDR3, the DNA is TGCGCCAGCAGCTTGGAACTAGCGGGCAGCACAGATACGCAGTATTTT. This codes for CASSLELAGSTDTQYF.

This chain connects TRBV28 to TRBJ1-2; TRBD1 matches 10 bases. CDR3 length: 15 residues. Germline V gene lookup returns CDR1 MDHEN and CDR2 SYDVKM. V was pared by 5 bases and J by 3 bases, with 6 bases of the junction left unmatched. The CDR3 DNA reads as TGTGCCAGCAGTGCTCCGGGACAGGGGCACTATGGCTACACCTTC. Protein product: CASSAPGQGHYGYTF.

The CDR3 bases are TGTGCCAGCAGCCCACCCCCCGCAGGGCACTATGGCTACACCTTC. It translates to CASSPPPAGHYGYTF. The V gene is TRBV7-2, the J gene TRBJ1-2; TRBD1 is a possible D gene (5 bases). Germline CDR1 and CDR2: SGHTA and FQGNSA. CDR3 length: 15 residues. Trimming took off 5 bases at V and 3 bases at J, with 16 bases between the two ends.

A single count supports this clone. V usage is TRBV7-9 and J usage is TRBJ1-2, with D possibly TRBD1 on 6 matching bases. Trimming shortened V by 1 base and J by 4 bases, and 13 bases separated the two germline ends. The germline CDR1 and CDR2 sequences are SEHNR and FQNEAQ (reference sequence). This CDR3 comprises 15 residues. CDR3: CASSLDPQGSYGYTF. CDR3 DNA: TGTGCCAGCAGCTTAGACCCACAGGGTAGCTATGGCTACACCTTC. The full variable domain, its missing parts supplied by reference TRBV7-9 and TRBJ1-2, is DTGVSQNPRHKITKRGQNVTFRCDPISEHNRLYWYRQTLGQGPEFLTYFQNEAQLEKSRLLSDRFSAERPKGSFSTLEIQRTEQGDSAMYLCASSLDPQGSYGYTFGSGTRLTVV.

This chain links TRBV4-1 with TRBJ1-2; D might be TRBD1 (5 bases). V was trimmed by 0 bases and J by 4 bases, leaving 15 bases between them. The CDR3 totals 16 residues. The germline gives CDR1 MGHRA, CDR2 YSYEKL. The CDR3 sequence is CASSQDQGRAAYGYTF. The CDR3 region has the DNA TGCGCCAGCAGCCAAGATCAGGGCAGGGCGGCCTATGGCTACACCTTC.

The rearrangement uses TRBV28 and TRBJ1-6, with D possibly matching TRBD1 (5 bases). The germline gives CDR1 MDHEN, CDR2 SYDVKM. The CDR3 length is 14 residues. V lost 2 bases, J lost 7 bases, and 9 bases lay in between. The DNA of the CDR3 is TGTGCCAGCAGTTTAGCCAGGGTGAATTCACCCCTCCACTTT. It codes for CASSLARVNSPLHF.

The chain couples TRBV9 to TRBJ1-2, with unresolved D. The germline V gene has CDR1 SGDLS and CDR2 YYNGEE. V gave up 5 bases and J gave up 1 base, with 6 bases separating them. This CDR3 region has 12 residues. This CDR3 is CASSDINYGYTF. The CDR3 DNA is TGTGCCAGCAGTGACATTAACTATGGCTACACCTTC. Drawing the rest from reference TRBV9 and TRBJ1-2, the complete variable domain is DSGVTQTPKHLITATGQRVTLRCSPRSGDLSVYWYQQSLDQGLQFLIQYYNGEERAKGNILERFSAQQFPDLHSELNLSSLELGDSALYFCASSDINYGYTFGSGTRLTVV.

This sequence joins TRBV18 and TRBJ1-2, with 9 bases lining up with TRBD1. CDR3 length equals 14 residues. J gave up 3 bases and V 4 bases, and 3 bases lay outside the gene matches. The germline CDR1 and CDR2 sequences are KGHSH and LQKENI. This chain's CDR3 is CASSRQGEDYGYTF. CDR3 bases: TGTGCCAGCTCACGACAGGGGGAGGACTATGGCTACACCTTC.

The chain couples TRBV7-3 to TRBJ2-1, with 7 bases fitting TRBD2. V shed 2 bases, J shed 0 bases, and the junction held 4 bases outside the gene matches. CDR1 is SGHTA, CDR2 FQGTGA, per germline. CDR3 length: 16 residues. The CDR3 here is CASSLAGVSSYNEQFF. CDR3 coding DNA: TGTGCCAGCAGCTTAGCGGGGGTTAGCTCCTACAATGAGCAGTTCTTC.

The chain recombines TRBV4-2 with TRBJ2-1; D is unresolved. CDR1 is LGHNA and CDR2 is YNFKEQ in the germline V gene. The ends were cut back, 3 bases at V and 7 bases at J, with 13 bases in the middle. The CDR3 is 14 amino acids. CDR3 bases: TGTGCCAGCAGCCAGGGTCAGGCAGAGAATGAGCAGTTCTTC. Protein: CASSQGQAENEQFF.